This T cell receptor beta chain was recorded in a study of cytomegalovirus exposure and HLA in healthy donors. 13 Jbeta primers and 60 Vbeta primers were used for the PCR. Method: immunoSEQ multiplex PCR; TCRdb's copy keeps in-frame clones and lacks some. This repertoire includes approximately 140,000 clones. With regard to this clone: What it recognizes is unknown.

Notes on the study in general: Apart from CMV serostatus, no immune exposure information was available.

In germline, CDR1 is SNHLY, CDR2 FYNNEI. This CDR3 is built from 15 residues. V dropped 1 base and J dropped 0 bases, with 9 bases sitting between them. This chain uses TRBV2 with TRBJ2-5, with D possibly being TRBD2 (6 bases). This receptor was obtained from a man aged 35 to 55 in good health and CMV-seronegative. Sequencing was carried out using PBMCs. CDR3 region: CASSEVRTNQETQYF. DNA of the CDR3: TGTGCCAGCAGTGAAGTCCGGACTAACCAAGAGACCCAGTACTTC.